This T cell receptor (beta chain) was sequenced during a study of T cell repertoires in cytomegalovirus infection. TCRdb ran MiXCR on the reads and lists one entry per CDR3 protein. The top ten hold 11% to 15% of the sample, which has approximately 990,000 distinct CDR3 sequences, less than 40% seen once. General study results and limits: CMV-specific TCR beta clonotypes restricted by HLA-C dominated the ex vivo response.

The V gene's germline CDR1 is MRHNA and CDR2 SNTAGT. This CDR3 spans 14 amino acids. Trimming took 5 bases from V and 6 from J, leaving 14 bases between them. A word on this clonotype: Its antigen is not identified.

The TCR originated in a human donor in good health (CMV status not recorded). Some clones in this sample may be carry-over from other donors' samples. The sample consisted of cultured CD8+ T cells from PBMCs, taken from culture after CMV antigen stimulation. V is TRBV6-4 and J is TRBJ2-1; tentatively, D is TRBD1 or TRBD2 (5 bases each). The CDR3 DNA is TGTGCCAGCAGTCCCACTTGGGGGTTCAATGAGCAGTTCTTC. Amino acid sequence: CASSPTWGFNEQFF.